What follows is one T cell receptor beta chain and its context. What antigen it recognizes has not been identified. Per-base quality was not reported, and no clone a single base away is much larger than it. These data are taken from a study of T cell responses to AZD1222 COVID-19 vaccine listed by TCRdb under 2021. Background on the whole study: A total of 233 trial participants underwent TCR sequencing, of whom around 210 had received two doses of AZD1222 and approximately 26 had received two doses of the MenACWY control vaccine. Trial participants were enrolled into age subgroups of 18-55, 56-69 and 70-plus years, which contained about 150, 27 and 61 TCR-sequenced participants, respectively.

This specimen's time point label, interpreted: about 28 days (+/-7) after the second vaccine dose. AZD1222 recipients whose second dose came at about 4 weeks and those whose second dose came at about 12 weeks were combined into one group, since spike-specific TCR depth and breadth did not differ between the two schedules. Samples from vaccinated people were obtained from the UK trials COV001 and COV002, which included a single-blind randomized controlled phase 2/3 trial of AZD1222 (ChAdOx1 nCoV-19) in healthy adults. For TCRbeta chain sequencing, PBMC samples from trial participants were taken at day 0 and at day 28 after the second dose. General findings and caveats noted by the study authors: Reportedly, close to half of the unique spike-specific TCRs recognized epitopes lying outside the regions that are mutated in the B.1.351 and B.1.1.7 variants. Most participants were white British and females outnumbered males, and the authors suggested that clonal diversity may have been underestimated. After two AZD1222 doses, spike-specific TCR breadth and depth were significantly higher than at day 0 and than in MenACWY recipients. Because no day 14 peak-response samples were available, the repertoires could be characterized only after the peak T cell response. Conclusions about previously exposed vaccinees are limited because only six or seven AZD1222 recipients were SARS-CoV-2 seropositive at baseline. The vaccine-associated CD4 TCRs covered the entire spike protein, and the dominant responses fell in regions 160-218 and 743-854. The 56-69-year group was small, and its depth increase did not reach significance, likely because of low power.

The CDR3 regions of human TCRbeta chains were analyzed by immunosequencing. The authors' analysis ran thus. Repertoire TCRs were checked for matches against a reference library of SARS-CoV-2-specific TCRs that had been generated using the MIRA antigen-specificity platform. Breadth meant the fraction of unique TCRs that were SARS-CoV-2-associated, whereas depth meant the fraction of total T cells that were SARS-CoV-2-associated. Each spike-specific TCR was assigned to its reactive spike region and to a CD4 or CD8 class using the MIRA data. Log10-transformed breadth and depth values were compared by one-way ANOVA with Sidak's multiple comparisons tests. This immuneACCESS table, as held by TCRdb, lists in-frame sequences with V and J called but not all clones. Of the missing ones, under half trace to an unresolved V gene in checked studies; the others have no known cause. V and J calls and clone size come straight from that table; D and trimming were deduced from the DNA. The sample profile shows about 120,000 clones; 86% of them were found once. The ten largest clonotypes hold 2.5% to 3.5% of the sample.

Based on the germline V gene (reference sequence), the CDR1 and CDR2 sequences are LNHNV and YYDKDF. The germline V and J ends show losses of 5 bases and 2 bases respectively, and no gene match explains 7 bases of the junction. The CDR3 starts with the cysteine, ends with the phenylalanine, and has 15 residues. Just the 45-base CDR3 DNA is kept, in frame starting at base 1. The rearranged chain carries TRBV15 and TRBJ2-3; the junction holds 7 bases that match TRBD1. This clonotype was obtained from an adult who received the AZD1222 COVID-19 vaccine. The material sequenced was peripheral blood, taken 28 days after the second AZD1222 dose. The encoded CDR3 is CATSARDSNTDTQYF. The DNA reads TGTGCCACCAGCGCGAGGGACAGTAACACAGATACGCAGTATTTT. The full variable domain, completed from the reference TRBV15 and TRBJ2-3 proteins outside the CDR3, reads DAMVIQNPRYQVTQFGKPVTLSCSQTLNHNVMYWYQQKSSQAPKLLFHYYDKDFNNEADTPDNFQSRRPNTSFCFLDIRSPGLGDTAMYLCATSARDSNTDTQYFGPGTRLTVL.